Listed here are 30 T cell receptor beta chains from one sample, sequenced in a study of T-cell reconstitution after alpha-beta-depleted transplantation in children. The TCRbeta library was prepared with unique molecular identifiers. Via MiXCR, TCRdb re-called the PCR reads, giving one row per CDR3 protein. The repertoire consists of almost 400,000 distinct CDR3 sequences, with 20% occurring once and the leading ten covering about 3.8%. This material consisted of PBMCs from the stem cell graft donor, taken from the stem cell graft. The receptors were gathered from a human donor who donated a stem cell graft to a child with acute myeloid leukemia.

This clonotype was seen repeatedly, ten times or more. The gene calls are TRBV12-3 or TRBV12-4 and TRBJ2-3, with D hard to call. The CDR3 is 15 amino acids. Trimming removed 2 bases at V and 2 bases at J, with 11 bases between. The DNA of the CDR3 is TGTGCCAGCAGTTTAAGAGACGCGAACACAGATACGCAGTATTTT. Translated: CASSLRDANTDTQYF.

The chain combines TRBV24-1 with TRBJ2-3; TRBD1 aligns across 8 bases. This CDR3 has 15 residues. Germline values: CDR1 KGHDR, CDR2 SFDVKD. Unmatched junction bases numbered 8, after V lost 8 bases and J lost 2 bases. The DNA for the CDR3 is TGTGCCACCAAAGGGGGACAGGACCACACAGATACGCAGTATTTT. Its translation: CATKGGQDHTDTQYF.

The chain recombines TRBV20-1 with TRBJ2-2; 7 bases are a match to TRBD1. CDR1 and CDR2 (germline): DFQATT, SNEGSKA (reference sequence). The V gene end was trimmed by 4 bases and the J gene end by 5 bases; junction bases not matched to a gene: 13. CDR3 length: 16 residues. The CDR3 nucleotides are TGCAGTGCTATACCTATAGACAGGGTCGGAACCGGGGAGCTGTTTTTT. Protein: CSAIPIDRVGTGELFF.

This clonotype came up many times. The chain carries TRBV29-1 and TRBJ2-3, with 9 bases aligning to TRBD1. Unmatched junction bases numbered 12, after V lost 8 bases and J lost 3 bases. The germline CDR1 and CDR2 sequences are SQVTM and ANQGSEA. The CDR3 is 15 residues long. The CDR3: CSSVLLTGGTDTQYF. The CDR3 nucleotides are TGCAGCTCCGTTCTCTTGACAGGGGGTACAGATACGCAGTATTTT.

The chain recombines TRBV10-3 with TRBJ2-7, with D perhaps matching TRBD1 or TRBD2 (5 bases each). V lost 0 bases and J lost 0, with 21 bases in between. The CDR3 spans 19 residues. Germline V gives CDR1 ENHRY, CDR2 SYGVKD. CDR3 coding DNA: TGTGCCATCAGTGAGTCCCGGGACCCAACCCCTAGGAGCTCCTACGAGCAGTACTTC. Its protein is CAISESRDPTPRSSYEQYF.

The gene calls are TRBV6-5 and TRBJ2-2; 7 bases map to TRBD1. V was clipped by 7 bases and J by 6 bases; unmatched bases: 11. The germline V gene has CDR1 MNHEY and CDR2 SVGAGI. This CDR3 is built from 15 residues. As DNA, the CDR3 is TGTGCCAGCAACATAGACAGGGTGGAGGCCGGGGAGCTGTTTTTT. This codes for CASNIDRVEAGELFF.

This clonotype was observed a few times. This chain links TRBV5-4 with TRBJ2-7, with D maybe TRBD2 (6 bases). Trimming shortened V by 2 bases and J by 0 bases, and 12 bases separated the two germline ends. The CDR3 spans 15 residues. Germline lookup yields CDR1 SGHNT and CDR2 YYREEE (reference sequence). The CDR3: CASSFQRASSYEQYF. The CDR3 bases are TGTGCCAGCAGCTTCCAGCGGGCCAGCTCCTACGAGCAGTACTTC.

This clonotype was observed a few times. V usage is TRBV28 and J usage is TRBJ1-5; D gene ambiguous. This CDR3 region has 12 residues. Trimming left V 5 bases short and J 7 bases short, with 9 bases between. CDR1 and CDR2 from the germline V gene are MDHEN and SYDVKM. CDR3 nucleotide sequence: TGTGCCAGCAGTCTAGGTTGGCAGCCCCAGCATTTT. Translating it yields CASSLGWQPQHF.

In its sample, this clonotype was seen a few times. In DNA, the CDR3 is TGCAGCGCCATCTGGAGGGAGGGCGCCTACGAGCAGTACTTC. Its protein product is CSAIWREGAYEQYF. The gene calls are TRBV29-1 and TRBJ2-7, with 7 bases matching TRBD2. After removal of 7 bases from V and 2 bases from J, the junction contained 11 bases not matched to a gene. Germline lookup yields CDR1 SQVTM and CDR2 ANQGSEA. The CDR3 covers 14 residues.

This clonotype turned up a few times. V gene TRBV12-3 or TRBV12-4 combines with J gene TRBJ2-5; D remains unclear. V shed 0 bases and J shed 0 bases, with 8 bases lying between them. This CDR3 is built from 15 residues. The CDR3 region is CASSLAPLHQETQYF. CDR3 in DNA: TGTGCCAGCAGTTTAGCCCCTCTACACCAAGAGACCCAGTACTTC.

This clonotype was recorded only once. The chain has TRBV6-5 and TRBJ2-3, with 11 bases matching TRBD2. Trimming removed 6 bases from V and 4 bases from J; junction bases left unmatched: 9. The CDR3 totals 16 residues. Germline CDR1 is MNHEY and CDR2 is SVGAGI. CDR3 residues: CASRLILAGESDTQYF. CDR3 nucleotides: TGTGCCAGCAGATTAATACTAGCGGGAGAGTCAGATACGCAGTATTTT.

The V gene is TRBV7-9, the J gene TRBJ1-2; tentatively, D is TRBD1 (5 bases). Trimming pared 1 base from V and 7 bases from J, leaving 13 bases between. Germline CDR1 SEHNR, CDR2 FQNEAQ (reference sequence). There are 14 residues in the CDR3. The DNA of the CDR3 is TGTGCCAGCAGCTTAGTGAGGGCAGGGAGTGGCTACACCTTC. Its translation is CASSLVRAGSGYTF.

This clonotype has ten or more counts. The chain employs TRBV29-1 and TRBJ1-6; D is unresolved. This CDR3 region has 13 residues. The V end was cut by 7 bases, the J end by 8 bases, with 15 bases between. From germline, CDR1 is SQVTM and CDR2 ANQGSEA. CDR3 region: CSASVNSDSPLHF. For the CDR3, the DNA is TGCAGCGCTTCAGTGAACTCGGATTCACCCCTCCACTTT. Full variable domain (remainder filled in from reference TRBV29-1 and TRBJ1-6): SAVISQKPSRDICQRGTSLTIQCQVDSQVTMMFWYRQQPGQSLTLIATANQGSEATYESGFVIDKFPISRPNLTFSTLTVSNMSPEDSSIYLCSASVNSDSPLHFGNGTRLTVT.

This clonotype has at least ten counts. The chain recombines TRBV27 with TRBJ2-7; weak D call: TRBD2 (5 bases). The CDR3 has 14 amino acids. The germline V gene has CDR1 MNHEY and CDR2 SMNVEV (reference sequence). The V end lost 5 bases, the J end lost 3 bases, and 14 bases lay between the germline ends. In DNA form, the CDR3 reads TGTGCCAGCAGTCAGCGGACCGAAAACTACGAGCAGTACTTC. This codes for CASSQRTENYEQYF.

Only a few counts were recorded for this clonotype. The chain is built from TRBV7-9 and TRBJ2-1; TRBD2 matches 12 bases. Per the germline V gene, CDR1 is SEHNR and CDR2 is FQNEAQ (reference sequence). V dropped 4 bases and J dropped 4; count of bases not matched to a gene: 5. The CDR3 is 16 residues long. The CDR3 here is CASSSVTSGRYNEQFF. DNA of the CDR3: TGTGCCAGCAGCTCTGTGACTAGCGGGAGATACAATGAGCAGTTCTTC.

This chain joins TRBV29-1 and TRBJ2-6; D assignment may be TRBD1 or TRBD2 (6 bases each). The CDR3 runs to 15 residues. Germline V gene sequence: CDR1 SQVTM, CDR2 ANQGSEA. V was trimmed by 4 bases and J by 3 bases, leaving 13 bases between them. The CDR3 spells CSVGGASIGANVLTF. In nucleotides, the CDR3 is TGCAGCGTTGGGGGGGCTTCGATTGGGGCCAACGTCCTGACTTTC.

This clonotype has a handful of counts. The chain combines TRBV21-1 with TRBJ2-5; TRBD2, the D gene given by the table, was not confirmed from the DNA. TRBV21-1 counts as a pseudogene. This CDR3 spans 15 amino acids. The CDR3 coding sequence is TGTGCCAGCCCCTCTTCGAGGGGGAGGTCCGAGACCCAGTACTTC. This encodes CASPSSRGRSETQYF.

The CDR3 is CASSPRGSRNTQYF. DNA for the CDR3: TGTGCCAGCAGCCCCCGGGGGAGTAGAAATACGCAGTATTTT. The chain carries TRBV28 and TRBJ2-3, with D possibly matching TRBD2 (6 bases). The germline V gene encodes CDR1 MDHEN and CDR2 SYDVKM. The V gene lost 6 bases and the J gene lost 7 bases, with 17 bases spanning the gap. The CDR3 is made up of 14 amino acids. Together with reference TRBV28 and TRBJ2-3, the CDR3 gives the full variable domain: DVKVTQSSRYLVKRTGEKVFLECVQDMDHENMFWYRQDPGLGLRLIYFSYDVKMKEKGDIPEGYSVSREKKERFSLILESASTNQTSMYLCASSPRGSRNTQYFGPGTRLTVL.

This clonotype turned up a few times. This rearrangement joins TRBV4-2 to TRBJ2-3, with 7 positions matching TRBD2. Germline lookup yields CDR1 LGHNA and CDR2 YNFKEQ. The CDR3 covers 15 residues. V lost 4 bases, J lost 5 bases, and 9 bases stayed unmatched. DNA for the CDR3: TGTGCCAGCAGCCCCCAGCGGGATTTGGGAGATACGCAGTATTTT. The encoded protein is CASSPQRDLGDTQYF.

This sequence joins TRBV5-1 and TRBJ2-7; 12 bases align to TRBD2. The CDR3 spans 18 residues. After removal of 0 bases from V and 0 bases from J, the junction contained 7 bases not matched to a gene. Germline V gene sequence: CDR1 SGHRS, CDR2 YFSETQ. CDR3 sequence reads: CASSLALAGGPVSYEQYF. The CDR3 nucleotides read TGCGCCAGCAGCTTGGCCCTAGCGGGAGGGCCAGTCTCCTACGAGCAGTACTTC. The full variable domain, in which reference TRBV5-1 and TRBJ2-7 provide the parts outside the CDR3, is KAGVTQTPRYLIKTRGQQVTLSCSPISGHRSVSWYQQTPGQGLQFLFEYFSETQRNKGNFPGRFSGRQFSNSRSEMNVSTLELGDSALYLCASSLALAGGPVSYEQYFGPGTRLTVT.

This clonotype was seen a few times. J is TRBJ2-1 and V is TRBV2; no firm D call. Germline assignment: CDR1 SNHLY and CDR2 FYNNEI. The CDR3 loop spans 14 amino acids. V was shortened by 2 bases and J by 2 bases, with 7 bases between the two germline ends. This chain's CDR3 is CASSEIKAYNEQFF. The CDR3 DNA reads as TGTGCCAGCAGTGAAATAAAGGCCTACAATGAGCAGTTCTTC.

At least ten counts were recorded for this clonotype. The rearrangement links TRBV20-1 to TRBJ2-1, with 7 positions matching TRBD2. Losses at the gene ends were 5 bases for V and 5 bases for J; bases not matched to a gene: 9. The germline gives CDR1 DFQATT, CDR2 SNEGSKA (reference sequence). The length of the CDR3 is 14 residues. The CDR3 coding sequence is TGCAGTGCTCTTAATATCCGGGGGGACAATGAGCAGTTCTTC. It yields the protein CSALNIRGDNEQFF.

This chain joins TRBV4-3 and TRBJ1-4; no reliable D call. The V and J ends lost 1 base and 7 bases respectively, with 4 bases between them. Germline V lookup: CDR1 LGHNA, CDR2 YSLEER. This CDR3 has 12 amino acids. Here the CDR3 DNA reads TGCGCCAGCAGCCAAGGATCTGAAAAACTGTTTTTT. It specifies CASSQGSEKLFF.

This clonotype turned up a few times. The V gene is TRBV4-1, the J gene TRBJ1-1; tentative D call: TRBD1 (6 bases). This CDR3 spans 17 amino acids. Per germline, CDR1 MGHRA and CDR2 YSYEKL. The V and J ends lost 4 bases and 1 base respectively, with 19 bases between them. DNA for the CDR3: TGCGCCAGCAGCCCCATGGGGGCGGTTCGACCGAACACTGAAGCTTTCTTT. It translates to CASSPMGAVRPNTEAFF.

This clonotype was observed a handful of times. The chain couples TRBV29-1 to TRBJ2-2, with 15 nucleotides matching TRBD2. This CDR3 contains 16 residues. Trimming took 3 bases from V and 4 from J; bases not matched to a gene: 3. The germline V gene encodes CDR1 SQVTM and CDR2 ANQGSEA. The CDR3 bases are TGCAGCGTTGAGGGACTAGCGGGAGGTTCCACCGGGGAGCTGTTTTTT. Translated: CSVEGLAGGSTGELFF.

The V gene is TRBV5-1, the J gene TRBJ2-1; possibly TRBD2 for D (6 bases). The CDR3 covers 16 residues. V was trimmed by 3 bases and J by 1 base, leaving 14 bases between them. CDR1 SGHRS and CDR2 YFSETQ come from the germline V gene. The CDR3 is CASSSSVSGSYNEQFF. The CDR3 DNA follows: TGCGCCAGCAGCTCTAGCGTTTCGGGGTCCTACAATGAGCAGTTCTTC.

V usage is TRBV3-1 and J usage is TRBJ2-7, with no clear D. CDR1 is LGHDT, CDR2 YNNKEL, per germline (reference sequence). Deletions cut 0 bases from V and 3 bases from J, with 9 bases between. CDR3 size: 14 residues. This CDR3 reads CASSQESRVYEQYF. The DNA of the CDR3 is TGTGCCAGCAGCCAAGAAAGTAGGGTCTACGAGCAGTACTTC.

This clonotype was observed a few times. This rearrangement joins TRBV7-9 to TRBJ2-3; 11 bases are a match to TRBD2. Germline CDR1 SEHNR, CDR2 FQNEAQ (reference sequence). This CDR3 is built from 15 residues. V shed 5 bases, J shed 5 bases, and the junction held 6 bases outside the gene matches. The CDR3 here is CASSPLAGVVDTQYF. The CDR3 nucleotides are TGTGCCAGCAGCCCACTAGCGGGAGTTGTAGATACGCAGTATTTT.

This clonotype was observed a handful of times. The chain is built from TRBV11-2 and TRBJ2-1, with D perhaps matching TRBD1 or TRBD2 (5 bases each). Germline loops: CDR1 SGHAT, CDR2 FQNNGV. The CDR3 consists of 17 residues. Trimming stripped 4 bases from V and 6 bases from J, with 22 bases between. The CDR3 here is CASSSEKGRRTSNEQFF. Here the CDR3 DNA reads TGTGCCAGCAGCTCAGAAAAGGGACGGAGAACCTCCAATGAGCAGTTCTTC. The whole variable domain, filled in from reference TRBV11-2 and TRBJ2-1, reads EAGVAQSPRYKIIEKRQSVAFWCNPISGHATLYWYQQILGQGPKLLIQFQNNGVVDDSQLPKDRFSAERLKGVDSTLKIQPAKLEDSAVYLCASSSEKGRRTSNEQFFGPGTRLTVL.

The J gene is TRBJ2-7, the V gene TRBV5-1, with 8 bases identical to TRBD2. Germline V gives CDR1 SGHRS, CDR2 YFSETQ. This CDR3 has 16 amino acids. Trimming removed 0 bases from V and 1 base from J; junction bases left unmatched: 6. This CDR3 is CASSLVSSGASYEQYF. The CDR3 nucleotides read TGCGCCAGCAGCTTGGTTAGTAGCGGGGCTTCCTACGAGCAGTACTTC.